A selection of T cell receptor beta chains follows, all from one sample in a study of post-analysis software for immune sequencing data. One entry per CDR3 protein, called by TCRdb with MiXCR from the PCR reads. The table has hundreds of thousands of distinct CDR3 sequences, approximately 30% seen once; the top ten hold around 0.56%. Input material: blood. The receptor set was obtained from a girl between 5 and 17 years old with multiple sclerosis. CDR3s include the opening cysteine and the closing phenylalanine or tryptophan. D genes are given only for firm matches. The size field is filled for only some rows; it gives once, few, many or a size class.

>TRBV7-2|few|NA|TRBJ1-2
TGTGCCAGCAGCCCCCAAACAGTAAACTATGGCTACACCTTC
CASSPQTVNYGYTF
>TRBV6-1|few|TRBD2|TRBJ2-3
TGTGCCAGCACTCCATTAGCGGGAGGCCGCCGGGTGGATACGCAGTATTTT
CASTPLAGGRRVDTQYF
>TRBV9|few|TRBD1|TRBJ1-6
TGTGCCAGCAGCCCGGGGGACAGGACAAATTCACCCCTCCACTTT
CASSPGDRTNSPLHF
>TRBV7-9|NA|NA|TRBJ1-1
TGTGCCAGCACCCCGACCCGAGGTACTGAAGCTTTCTTT
CASTPTRGTEAFF
>TRBV4-3|few|NA|TRBJ2-3
TGCGCCAGCAGCCAAGGAAACCAGAGACCGCAGTATTTT
CASSQGNQRPQYF
>TRBV20-1|once|NA|TRBJ1-1
TGCAGTGCATTCGGCAGGAACACTGAAGCTTTCTTT
CSAFGRNTEAFF
>TRBV19|NA|NA|TRBJ2-4
TGTGCCAGTAGTATCGTTGTTAGCAGGGCCAAAAACATTCAGTACTTC
CASSIVVSRAKNIQYF
>TRBV6-5|NA|NA|TRBJ2-1
TGTGCCAGCACCCCAGTGTCTGGCTCCTACAATGAGCAGTTCTTC
CASTPVSGSYNEQFF
>TRBV11-2|many|NA|TRBJ2-7
TGTGCCAGCAGCTTAGCGACAGCCTACGAGCAGTACTTC
CASSLATAYEQYF
>TRBV20-1|few|NA|TRBJ1-2
TGCAGTGCCATACGGGACGGGTCCTATGGCTACACCTTC
CSAIRDGSYGYTF
>TRBV7-2|NA|NA|TRBJ2-6
TGTGCCAGCAGCCGAAATAGAAGGGGCTCTGGGGCCAACGTCCTGACTTTC
CASSRNRRGSGANVLTF
>TRBV20-1|NA|NA|TRBJ2-6
TGCAGTGCTAGACTCCCCGGACGGGGCTCTGGGGCCAACGTCCTGACTTTC
CSARLPGRGSGANVLTF
>TRBV20-1|NA|TRBD1|TRBJ2-3
TGCAGTGCTGAACTAAGACAGGGTCTAGATACGCAGTATTTT
CSAELRQGLDTQYF
>TRBV7-8|NA|TRBD1|TRBJ2-1
TGTGCCAGCAGCTCCTACCCGGGACAGGGAGTCTACAATGAGCAGTTCTTC
CASSSYPGQGVYNEQFF
>TRBV2|once|TRBD2|TRBJ2-3
TGTGCCAGCAGCTCCCCGGGACTAGCGGGAGAGTACGGGGACACAGATACGCAGTATTTT
CASSSPGLAGEYGDTDTQYF
>TRBV7-2|many|TRBD1|TRBJ1-5
TGTGCCAGCAGCGTCAGGGGGGATCAGCCCCAGCATTTT
CASSVRGDQPQHF
>TRBV7-9|NA|NA|TRBJ1-2
TGTGCCAGCAGCTTAGCGGGCCTCCGGAAGGGCTACACCTTC
CASSLAGLRKGYTF
>TRBV4-1|NA|TRBD2|TRBJ2-3
TGCGCCAGCAGCTGGACTAGCGGTTTCACAGATACGCAGTATTTT
CASSWTSGFTDTQYF
>TRBV7-8|NA|NA|TRBJ2-7
TGTGCCAGCAGCTTAGCCGCGAAACGGTACGAGCAGTACTTC
CASSLAAKRYEQYF
>TRBV6-5|NA|TRBD2|TRBJ2-7
TGTGCCAGCAGACCCCTAGCGGGGCCGACCTACGAGCAGTACTTC
CASRPLAGPTYEQYF
>TRBV11-1|few|TRBD1|TRBJ2-1
TGTGCCAGTAGCCACTACGGCACAGGGGGGCACAATGAGCAGTTCTTC
CASSHYGTGGHNEQFF
>TRBV10-1|few|TRBD2|TRBJ2-1
TGCGCCAGCTCTGAAGGGCTAGCGGGTTCCCATGAGCAGTTCTTC
CASSEGLAGSHEQFF
>TRBV6-1|few|NA|TRBJ2-4
TGTGCCAGCAGTAGGACATTCGCCCGGGGGACCAAAAACATTCAGTACTTC
CASSRTFARGTKNIQYF
>TRBV28|NA|NA|TRBJ2-4
TGTGCCAGCAGTTTGTTGGCGGAAGCCAAAAGCATTCAGTACTTC
CASSLLAEAKSIQYF
>TRBV20-1|many|TRBD2|TRBJ2-3
TGCAGTGCTAGTCTCGCGGGGGGGAGCACAGATACGCAGTATTTT
CSASLAGGSTDTQYF
>TRBV28|few|TRBD2|TRBJ2-1
TGTGCCAGCAGTTTAGACGGACTAGCGGGGACAATGTCCTACAATGAGCAGTTCTTC
CASSLDGLAGTMSYNEQFF
>TRBV20-1|NA|NA|TRBJ2-5
TGCAGTGCATCGGTCACGGAGACCCAGTACTTC
CSASVTETQYF
>TRBV27|NA|TRBD1|TRBJ2-1
TGTGCCAGCAGTAGGCAGGGACAGTTCATCTACAATGAGCAGTTCTTC
CASSRQGQFIYNEQFF
>TRBV29-1|NA|TRBD2|TRBJ2-5
TGCAGCGTGCGCAAAGCGGGAATTCAAGAGACCCAGTACTTC
CSVRKAGIQETQYF
>TRBV10-3|NA|NA|TRBJ2-7
TGTGCCATCAGTGAGTCGGCAGGCTTGAGCTACGAGCAGTACTTC
CAISESAGLSYEQYF
>TRBV6-4|many|NA|TRBJ2-3
TGTGCCAGCAGTGAGAGGGCTAGCACAGATACGCAGTATTTT
CASSERASTDTQYF
>TRBV29-1|many|NA|TRBJ2-3
TGCAGCGCCGACCCCGGGCCCGCAGATACGCAGTATTTT
CSADPGPADTQYF
>TRBV3-1|NA|TRBD1|TRBJ2-5
TGTGCCAGCGGACAGGGGGCCAGCGAGACCCAGTACTTC
CASGQGASETQYF
>TRBV7-2|few|TRBD2|TRBJ2-1
TGTGCCAGCAGCTCCTCCCGCGGGAGGTATGGTGAGCAGTTCTTC
CASSSSRGRYGEQFF
>TRBV18|few|NA|TRBJ2-3
TGTGCCAGCTCACCGATCTTCACGGGACAAGGCACAGATACGCAGTATTTT
CASSPIFTGQGTDTQYF
>TRBV7-8|few|NA|TRBJ2-3
TGTGCCAGCAGCTTAGCCGTCTGGACTTACACAGATACGCAGTATTTT
CASSLAVWTYTDTQYF
>TRBV10-1|few|TRBD1|TRBJ2-7
TGCGCCAGCAGTGACCAAGACAGGGGGAAAGGTTACGAGCAGTACTTC
CASSDQDRGKGYEQYF
>TRBV5-1|NA|NA|TRBJ1-4
TGCGCCAGCAGCTTGGACGGGAGCGGGACCCAGGGGGAAAAACTGTTTTTT
CASSLDGSGTQGEKLFF
>TRBV28|NA|NA|TRBJ2-5
TGTGCCAGCAGTTTGGGCCCCCCGCGGACCCAGTACTTC
CASSLGPPRTQYF
>TRBV5-4|few|TRBD1|TRBJ2-5
TGTGCCAGCAGCTCCGGGCGACAGGGAGCTTACCAAGAGACCCAGTACTTC
CASSSGRQGAYQETQYF
>TRBV12-3/TRBV12-4|NA|NA|TRBJ1-5
TGTGCCAGCAGCCCTGGTGGGGCAGGGGATCAGCCCCAGCATTTT
CASSPGGAGDQPQHF
>TRBV7-2|NA|TRBD1|TRBJ2-1
TGTGCCAGCAGCTCGGACAGGGGGCGGGTTGAGCAGTTCTTC
CASSSDRGRVEQFF
>TRBV7-2|few|TRBD1|TRBJ1-5
TGTGCCAGCAGCTTAGTTCCGACAGGGGGCTTTCAGCCTCAGCATTTT
CASSLVPTGGFQPQHF
>TRBV29-1|few|TRBD1|TRBJ1-2
TGCAGCGTGGGGGAGGGGGGACAGTTCTATGGCTACACCTTC
CSVGEGGQFYGYTF
>TRBV9|once|NA|TRBJ1-2
TGTGCCAGCAGCGTAGGTCCCGGGTCTGGCTACACCTTC
CASSVGPGSGYTF
>TRBV28|few|TRBD1|TRBJ2-3
TGTGCCAGCAGTCAGAACCCGGGACAGAGCACAGATACGCAGTATTTT
CASSQNPGQSTDTQYF
>TRBV20-1|NA|TRBD1|TRBJ1-5
TGCAGTGCTAGAGGGGACAGGGTGTTAGGTCAGCCCCAGCATTTT
CSARGDRVLGQPQHF
>TRBV24-1|NA|TRBD2|TRBJ2-3
TGTGCCACCAGTGGAAAATCTCCGGGACTAGCGGGGGGGCCCTTGGGTACGCAGTATTTT
CATSGKSPGLAGGPLGTQYF
>TRBV4-3|NA|TRBD1|TRBJ2-2
TGCGCCAGCAGCCCGCGGACAGGGTATACCGGGGAGCGGTTTTTT
CASSPRTGYTGERFF